A single sample is the source of the 21 T cell receptor beta chains below, sequenced in a study of blood T cell repertoires in COVID-19. Clones were sequenced by immunoSEQ multiplex PCR, and TCRdb holds only the in-frame ones, with some missing. Of approximately 220,000 clones listed, around nine tenths are singletons. Source material: peripheral blood. The receptors were sampled from a man between 40 and 49 years old with acute or convalescent COVID-19.

The rearrangement links TRBV9 to TRBJ2-1, with TRBD2 matching over 11 bases. The CDR3 totals 15 residues. Per the germline V gene, CDR1 is SGDLS and CDR2 is YYNGEE. The V and J ends lost 0 bases and 9 bases, in that order; junction bases with no gene match: 5. The CDR3 protein is CASSVVSGGAGEQFF. The CDR3 DNA follows: TGTGCCAGCAGCGTAGTTAGCGGGGGGGCAGGTGAGCAGTTCTTC.

CDR3 region: CASSSTANTEAFF. DNA for the CDR3: TGTGCCAGCTCGTCGACAGCGAACACTGAAGCTTTCTTT. This sequence joins TRBV18 and TRBJ1-1, with a tentative D call TRBD1 (5 bases). V was clipped by 6 bases and J by 1 base, with 9 bases between them. CDR3 length: 13 residues. Looked up from germline, CDR1 is KGHSH and CDR2 is LQKENI.

This sequence joins TRBV6-1 and TRBJ1-2; the D gene is possibly TRBD1 (5 bases). The germline V and J ends were trimmed by 0 bases and 4 bases, with 15 bases remaining between them. CDR3 length: 16 amino acids. CDR1 is MNHNS and CDR2 is SASEGT in the germline V gene. CDR3 amino acids: CASSEAASGAFYGYTF. The CDR3 nucleotides read TGTGCCAGCAGTGAAGCGGCCAGCGGGGCATTCTATGGCTACACCTTC.

This chain uses TRBV28 with TRBJ1-2, with D possibly being TRBD1 (5 bases). CDR1 is MDHEN, CDR2 SYDVKM, per germline. V was pared by 6 bases and J by 9 bases, with 17 bases between. CDR3 length: 13 amino acids. The CDR3 loop reads CASRPQGGGRYTF. The CDR3 DNA is TGTGCCAGCAGGCCTCAGGGCGGGGGTCGCTACACCTTC.

This chain connects TRBV19 to TRBJ1-6, with a possible D match to TRBD1 (6 bases). Deletions cut 9 bases from V and 9 bases from J, with 24 bases between. Germline loops: CDR1 LNHDA, CDR2 SQIVND (reference sequence). The CDR3 is 16 amino acids. CDR3 region: CASQGGGALLGSPLHF. DNA for the CDR3: TGTGCCAGCCAAGGTGGGGGGGCCCTTTTGGGTTCACCCCTCCACTTT. Full variable domain (outside the CDR3, taken from reference TRBV19 and TRBJ1-6): DGGITQSPKYLFRKEGQNVTLSCEQNLNHDAMYWYRQDPGQGLRLIYYSQIVNDFQKGDIAEGYSVSREKKESFPLTVTSAQKNPTAFYLCASQGGGALLGSPLHFGNGTRLTVT.

The chain has TRBV11-2 and TRBJ1-1; D unclear. This CDR3 comprises 13 residues. The V and J ends lost 5 bases and 5 bases respectively, with 12 bases between them. CDR1 SGHAT and CDR2 FQNNGV come from the germline V gene. Written as DNA, the CDR3 is TGTGCCAGCAGCCCCCATGGGCCAACTGAAGCTTTCTTT. Translated: CASSPHGPTEAFF.

The chain is built from TRBV12-3 or TRBV12-4 and TRBJ1-3, with D hard to call. The CDR3 length is 11 residues. V was clipped by 4 bases and J by 7 bases, with 5 bases between them. In DNA, the CDR3 is TGTGCCAGCAGTTCGAGGAACACCATATATTTT. It yields the protein CASSSRNTIYF.

This clone turned up a few times. The chain recombines TRBV27 with TRBJ2-1; maybe TRBD2 (5 bases). The V end was cut by 10 bases, the J end by 3 bases, with 16 bases between. This CDR3 is 14 amino acids long. The germline V gene has CDR1 MNHEY and CDR2 SMNVEV (reference sequence). This CDR3 is CATRGPSIYNEQFF. In DNA form, the CDR3 reads TGTGCCACCCGGGGTCCCAGCATCTACAATGAGCAGTTCTTC.

This chain joins TRBV30 and TRBJ1-1, with D perhaps TRBD1 (5 bases). V lost 4 bases and J lost 5, with 17 bases in between. This CDR3 has 14 amino acids. Per germline, CDR1 GTSNPN and CDR2 SVGIG (reference sequence). CDR3 bases: TGTGCCTGGACCCCAAGACAGTCGGAGACTGAAGCTTTCTTT. This sequence encodes CAWTPRQSETEAFF. The entire variable domain, with the rest obtained from reference TRBV30 and TRBJ1-1, is as follows: SQTIHQWPATLVQPVGSPLSLECTVEGTSNPNLYWYRQAAGRGLQLLFYSVGIGQISSEVPQNLSASRPQDRQFILSSKKLLLSDSGFYLCAWTPRQSETEAFFGQGTRLTVV.

V is TRBV30 and J is TRBJ2-1; 14 bases match TRBD2. Germline V gene data show CDR1 as GTSNPN and CDR2 as SVGIG (reference sequence). V lost 3 bases and J lost 9; bases outside the gene matches: 13. The length of the CDR3 is 17 residues. The CDR3 is CAWSRIGGLAGAREQFF. DNA for the CDR3: TGTGCCTGGAGCCGAATTGGGGGACTAGCGGGAGCACGTGAGCAGTTCTTC.

The chain links TRBV6-1 to TRBJ1-1, with 7 positions matching TRBD1. Per the germline V gene, CDR1 is MNHNS and CDR2 is SASEGT. This CDR3 comprises 16 residues. The junction had 8 bases not matched to a gene; V was cut back by 3 bases and J by 1 base. The CDR3 loop is CASSDPPGQRNTEAFF. The CDR3 DNA reads as TGTGCCAGCAGTGATCCGCCGGGACAGAGGAACACTGAAGCTTTCTTT.

The chain employs TRBV7-9 and TRBJ2-7, with 7 bases matching TRBD2. V shed 6 bases, J shed 3 bases, and the junction held 11 bases outside the gene matches. The CDR3 spans 15 residues. Germline assignment: CDR1 SEHNR and CDR2 FQNEAQ (reference sequence). CDR3 coding DNA: TGTGCCAGCAGTTTTGGTGGCGGGAGCAACTACGAGCAGTACTTC. Its translation: CASSFGGGSNYEQYF.

This clone was counted a single time. This sequence joins TRBV6-2 or TRBV6-3 and TRBJ1-5, with D tentatively TRBD1 (5 bases). Looked up from germline, CDR1 is MNHEY and CDR2 is SVGEGT. The CDR3 sequence is 15 residues long. The ends were cut back, 4 bases at V and 5 bases at J, with 15 bases in the middle. DNA for the CDR3: TGTGCCAGCAGTTTGTTAGGGGTTAACGATCAGCCCCAGCATTTT. This gives the protein CASSLLGVNDQPQHF.

The gene calls are TRBV7-2 and TRBJ1-1, with a possible D match to TRBD1 (6 bases). Trimming stripped 4 bases from V and 0 bases from J, with 18 bases between. The CDR3 extends over 17 amino acids. The germline V gene encodes CDR1 SGHTA and CDR2 FQGNSA. CDR3 residues: CASSSRRSGVMNTEAFF. The CDR3 DNA reads as TGTGCCAGCAGCTCCCGGCGGTCAGGGGTTATGAACACTGAAGCTTTCTTT.

This clone was counted a few times. The chain combines TRBV27 with TRBJ2-3, with a tentative D call TRBD2 (6 bases). Germline V gives CDR1 MNHEY, CDR2 SMNVEV (reference sequence). The length of the CDR3 is 15 residues. Trimming shortened V by 2 bases and J by 1 base, and 10 bases separated the two germline ends. As DNA, the CDR3 is TGTGCCAGCAGTTTAGAAGGAGGGGGCACAGATACGCAGTATTTT. Amino acid sequence: CASSLEGGGTDTQYF.

The V call is TRBV5-1, the J call TRBJ2-1; D gene ambiguous. Trimming took off 0 bases at V and 0 bases at J, with 7 bases between the two ends. CDR1 is SGHRS, CDR2 YFSETQ, per germline. The CDR3 is 15 residues long. The CDR3 DNA reads TGCGCCAGCAGCTTGGACGTGAGCTCCTACAATGAGCAGTTCTTC. It encodes CASSLDVSSYNEQFF.

The V gene is TRBV5-1, the J gene TRBJ2-2, with TRBD1 matching over 10 bases. This CDR3 has 15 residues. CDR1 SGHRS and CDR2 YFSETQ come from the germline V gene. V gave up 5 bases and J gave up 3 bases; unmatched junction bases: 4. The CDR3 coding sequence is TGCGCCAGCAGGTCCGGGACAGGGGACACCGGGGAGCTGTTTTTT. Its protein is CASRSGTGDTGELFF. The complete variable domain, with remaining parts taken from reference TRBV5-1 and TRBJ2-2, reads KAGVTQTPRYLIKTRGQQVTLSCSPISGHRSVSWYQQTPGQGLQFLFEYFSETQRNKGNFPGRFSGRQFSNSRSEMNVSTLELGDSALYLCASRSGTGDTGELFFGEGSRLTVL.

The CDR3 spells CASSLNGGAGNEQFF. CDR3 sequence (DNA): TGTGCCAGCAGTCTTAACGGGGGGGCGGGCAATGAGCAGTTCTTC. V and J are TRBV6-4 and TRBJ2-1; 8 nucleotides align to TRBD2. After removal of 5 bases from V and 6 bases from J, the junction contained 9 bases not matched to a gene. Germline CDR1 reads MRHNA; CDR2 reads SNTAGT. The CDR3 is 15 residues long.

In DNA, the CDR3 is TGTGCCAGCAGTTTGTTAATTAATTTGGTCGAGCACAATGAGCAGTTCTTC. Protein product: CASSLLINLVEHNEQFF. The V gene is TRBV27, the J gene TRBJ2-1; the D is unclear. CDR1 MNHEY and CDR2 SMNVEV come from the germline V gene (reference sequence). This CDR3 is built from 17 residues. With 3 bases removed from V and 5 bases from J, the gap between germline ends came to 20 bases.

The chain uses TRBV5-1 and TRBJ2-5; perhaps TRBD1 as D (6 bases). The germline V gene encodes CDR1 SGHRS and CDR2 YFSETQ. The ends were cut back, 4 bases at V and 2 bases at J, with 12 bases in the middle. CDR3 length: 14 residues. Written as DNA, the CDR3 is TGCGCCAGCAGCGCCGGACAGCGACAAGAGACCCAGTACTTC. Amino acids: CASSAGQRQETQYF.

This clone was seen a handful of times. The rearrangement uses TRBV5-1 and TRBJ2-7, with TRBD1 matching over 8 bases. The germline gives CDR1 SGHRS, CDR2 YFSETQ. V lost 4 bases and J lost 6; bases outside the gene matches: 6. The CDR3 consists of 13 residues. CDR3 DNA: TGCGCCAGCAGCCAAGGACAGGGAGGCGAGCAGTACTTC. Translating it yields CASSQGQGGEQYF.